This TCR beta chain was found in a study of T-cell memory formation after mild COVID-19. Study results and caveats: The main location of contracting CD4+ clones was CM and EM, and that of contracting CD8+ clones was EMRA. Whereas later expanders leaned CD4+, clones contracting day 15 to 85 showed a balanced CD4/CD8 makeup.

The authors produced TCR alpha and TCR beta cDNA libraries with sample barcodes and UMIs by 5'RACE using constant-segment primers. TCRdb called the 5' RACE reads again in MiXCR, with one record for every CDR3 protein. The sample lists 530,000 or so distinct CDR3 sequences; around a sixth were seen once. Notes on this clonotype: Its antigen is not known.

Trimming pared 0 bases from V and 4 bases from J, leaving 4 bases between. There are 13 residues in the CDR3. Germline-derived CDR1 and CDR2 are SGHAT and FQNNGV. The clonotype comes from an adult woman who had mild COVID-19 (a few samples of this study predate the infection). Cell type and time point are not known. This sequence joins TRBV11-2 and TRBJ1-5; D is uncertain. Specimen: PBMCs or a T cell subset sorted from them (not recorded which). The CDR3 here is CASSLELNQPQHF. CDR3 nucleotide sequence: TGTGCCAGCAGCTTAGAGCTGAATCAGCCCCAGCATTTT. Full variable domain (outside the CDR3, taken from reference TRBV11-2 and TRBJ1-5): EAGVAQSPRYKIIEKRQSVAFWCNPISGHATLYWYQQILGQGPKLLIQFQNNGVVDDSQLPKDRFSAERLKGVDSTLKIQPAKLEDSAVYLCASSLELNQPQHFGDGTRLSIL.